This T cell receptor beta chain came from a study of blood T cell repertoires in COVID-19. The wider study: COVID-19 samples collected from the United States, Italy and Spain covered acute and convalescent phases.

Source study methods: Estimation of nucleated cell counts relied on the amplification of reference gene primers. The method was immunoSEQ multiplex PCR; TCRdb's version includes in-frame clones alone and lacks a portion of them. D and trimming come from the DNA, and the V and J calls and clone size come from that table. Of over 250,000 clones listed, roughly 90% are singletons. Per the germline V gene, CDR1 is SGHVS and CDR2 is FNYEAQ. CDR3 size: 14 residues. Between the trimmed V and J ends, which lost 1 base and 2 bases, there was a span of 6 bases. Seattle patients were enrolled during active infection and followed longitudinally.

Specimen: peripheral blood. This receptor was identified in a woman aged 25 to 39 with COVID-19, enrolled during active disease. The rearrangement uses TRBV7-6 and TRBJ1-5, with D perhaps TRBD1 (5 bases). This CDR3 is CASSLGGGNQPQHF. In DNA, the CDR3 is TGTGCCAGCAGCTTAGGGGGGGGCAATCAGCCCCAGCATTTT.